These 30 T cell receptor beta chains originate from one sample sequenced in a study of CD8 T cells in ankylosing spondylitis. TCRdb analysed the 5' RACE reads with MiXCR anew, one entry per CDR3 protein. The sample has fewer than 250,000 distinct CDR3 sequences; around 25% are singletons. Sequencing input: blood, either unsorted or a sorted T cell fraction (not recorded which). These receptors were taken from a male donor with ankylosing spondylitis or in good health (not recorded which).

The rearrangement links TRBV10-2 to TRBJ2-1, with 7 bases that match TRBD2. The CDR3 length is 15 residues. Germline-derived CDR1 and CDR2 are WSHSY and SAAADI. Trimming took 0 bases from V and 8 from J; bases not matched to a gene: 7. The CDR3 DNA reads TGCGCCAGCAGTGAGTCGGAGGGAGGGCCCTATGAGCAGTTCTTC. This codes for CASSESEGGPYEQFF.

The gene calls are TRBV10-3 and TRBJ2-2; D gene unclear. V gave up 8 bases and J gave up 7 bases, with 11 bases separating them. Germline V CDR1 and CDR2: ENHRY, SYGVKD. The CDR3 is 12 residues long. The DNA of the CDR3 is TGTGCCATCTCCCAAGGTTACGGGGAGCTGTTTTTT. It codes for CAISQGYGELFF.

This chain connects TRBV5-5 to TRBJ1-1; D gene unclear. Trimming pared 4 bases from V and 1 base from J, leaving 17 bases between. Germline CDR1 SGHKS, CDR2 YYEKEE (reference sequence). The CDR3 spans 16 residues. This chain's CDR3 is CASSPGVVVQNTEAFF. The CDR3 DNA reads as TGTGCCAGCAGCCCGGGTGTGGTCGTCCAGAACACTGAAGCTTTCTTT.

This clonotype was seen more than once but under ten times. V is TRBV20-1 and J is TRBJ2-3; D is uncertain. The CDR3 is 15 amino acids. Per germline, CDR1 DFQATT and CDR2 SNEGSKA (reference sequence). Trimming shortened V by 3 bases and J by 2 bases, and 15 bases separated the two germline ends. CDR3 protein: CSASRLESPTDTQYF. CDR3 DNA sequence: TGCAGTGCTAGCCGACTGGAGAGCCCCACAGATACGCAGTATTTT.

The sample holds many counts of this clonotype. The chain links TRBV7-2 to TRBJ1-6; weak D call: TRBD1 (6 bases). The CDR3 has 15 residues. CDR1 and CDR2 (germline): SGHTA, FQGNSA. Trimming removed 5 bases from V and 8 bases from J, with 16 bases in between. CDR3 in amino acids: CASSILTGLDSPLHF. CDR3 DNA sequence: TGTGCCAGCAGCATCTTAACAGGGTTGGATTCACCCCTCCACTTT.

This chain connects TRBV20-1 to TRBJ2-1; TRBD1 or TRBD2 may be the D gene (6 bases each). Germline V CDR1 and CDR2: DFQATT, SNEGSKA (reference sequence). V was shortened by 6 bases and J by 0 bases, with 15 bases between the two germline ends. This CDR3 comprises 15 residues. The CDR3 sequence: CSAATGASSYNEQFF. CDR3 DNA: TGCAGTGCCGCAACGGGGGCGAGCTCCTACAATGAGCAGTTCTTC.

This chain joins TRBV3-1 and TRBJ2-1, with D hard to call. The V end lost 2 bases, the J end lost 14 bases, and 10 bases lay between the germline ends. The CDR3 consists of 11 residues. Germline V gives CDR1 LGHDT, CDR2 YNNKEL (reference sequence). CDR3 nucleotide sequence: TGTGCCAGCAGCCAAATGTCAAGGGAGTTCTTC. Translation: CASSQMSREFF.

This clonotype was detected a few times. The chain employs TRBV6-5 and TRBJ2-1; TRBD2 is a possible D gene (5 bases). V was trimmed by 0 bases and J by 1 base, leaving 7 bases between them. The germline V gene encodes CDR1 MNHEY and CDR2 SVGAGI. The CDR3 contains 15 residues. CDR3 sequence: CASSYSRTSYNEQFF. In DNA, the CDR3 is TGTGCCAGCAGTTACTCGAGGACTTCCTACAATGAGCAGTTCTTC.

Ten or more counts support this clonotype. This rearrangement joins TRBV10-3 to TRBJ2-1, with 13 bases matching TRBD2. Germline V gene sequence: CDR1 ENHRY, CDR2 SYGVKD. V dropped 2 bases and J dropped 3; count of bases not matched to a gene: 4. The CDR3 runs 17 residues. This CDR3 is CAISERTSGRNYNEQFF. The CDR3 region has the DNA TGTGCCATCAGTGAGAGGACTAGCGGGAGAAACTACAATGAGCAGTTCTTC.

The chain has TRBV20-1 and TRBJ2-1; 9 bases agree with TRBD2. Germline CDR1 and CDR2: DFQATT and SNEGSKA (reference sequence). This CDR3 spans 14 amino acids. Trimming cost V 4 bases and J 9 bases; bases outside gene matches: 10. The CDR3 region is CSATGGRAISEQFF. The CDR3 DNA reads as TGCAGTGCTACCGGCGGGAGGGCCATTAGTGAGCAGTTCTTC.

Comments on this clonotype: This may stem from a read error, because a much larger clone lies one nucleotide away. This rearrangement joins TRBV20-1 to TRBJ2-4; 7 nucleotides match TRBD2. V dropped 5 bases and J dropped 0; count of bases not matched to a gene: 13. CDR1 DFQATT and CDR2 SNEGSKA come from the germline V gene (reference sequence). The CDR3 totals 17 residues. Here the CDR3 reads CSACKLAVAQAKNIQYF. The DNA of the CDR3 is TGCAGTGCTTGTAAGCTAGCGGTAGCTCAAGCCAAAAACATTCAGTACTTC.

V gene TRBV6-2 or TRBV6-3 combines with J gene TRBJ2-7; 8 nucleotides align to TRBD2. The CDR3 runs to 14 residues. V was pared by 6 bases and J by 5 bases, with 9 bases of the junction left unmatched. Germline V gives CDR1 MNHEY, CDR2 SVGEGT. The CDR3, as DNA: TGTGCCAGCAGCAGACTAGCGATCGGCGACGAGCAGTACTTC. Its protein product is CASSRLAIGDEQYF.

This chain connects TRBV7-2 to TRBJ2-5; a weak D match, TRBD2 (5 bases). V was trimmed by 2 bases and J by 11 bases, leaving 9 bases between them. CDR1 is SGHTA, CDR2 FQGNSA, per germline. The CDR3 extends over 11 amino acids. The CDR3 DNA follows: TGTGCCAGCAGCTTACGGGAACTACAGTACTTC. It encodes CASSLRELQYF.

This clonotype was seen at least ten times. The V call is TRBV3-1, the J call TRBJ2-1; 12 bases map to TRBD2. CDR1 is LGHDT and CDR2 is YNNKEL in the germline V gene (reference sequence). Germline trimming cut 6 bases from V and 7 bases from J; bases unmatched to any gene: 10. The CDR3 is made up of 16 amino acids. DNA for the CDR3: TGTGCCAGCAGGGACTTAGGACTAGCGGGACGGAATGAGCAGTTCTTC. Its protein product is CASRDLGLAGRNEQFF.

The sample holds a few counts of this clonotype. J is TRBJ2-3 and V is TRBV29-1, with 11 positions matching TRBD1. The V gene's germline CDR1 is SQVTM and CDR2 ANQGSEA. V shed 4 bases, J shed 5 bases, and the junction held 5 bases outside the gene matches. CDR3 size: 14 residues. The CDR3 DNA follows: TGCAGCGTTGTCGGACAGGGGGCAGGAGATACGCAGTATTTT. Its translation: CSVVGQGAGDTQYF.

The table lists this clonotype with many counts. The chain joins TRBV4-1 to TRBJ2-1; 10 bases align to TRBD2. The CDR3 runs to 15 residues. Germline values: CDR1 MGHRA, CDR2 YSYEKL. Unmatched junction bases numbered 5, after V lost 2 bases and J lost 7 bases. Here the CDR3 DNA reads TGCGCCAGCAGCCAATGGTCTAGCGGGAGTAATGAGCAGTTCTTC. It specifies CASSQWSSGSNEQFF.

This clonotype was found many times. At one end, the junction sequence differs from germline, possibly due to a read error. This rearrangement joins TRBV5-1 to TRBJ1-5; D uncertain. CDR1 and CDR2 (germline): SGHRS, YFSETQ. The CDR3 consists of 13 residues. The CDR3 nucleotides are TGTGCCAGCAGCTTGGCCGGGGATCAGCCCCAGCATTTT. It yields the protein CASSLAGDQPQHF.

This clonotype showed up just a few times. The chain has TRBV6-2 or TRBV6-3 and TRBJ1-5; D is perhaps TRBD1 (5 bases). CDR1 is MNHEY, CDR2 SVGEGT, per germline. Trimming stripped 0 bases from V and 1 base from J, with 16 bases between. The CDR3 runs 18 residues. The CDR3 region is CASSYSLTQGRSNQPQHF. The CDR3 DNA reads TGTGCCAGCAGTTACTCCTTGACCCAGGGTCGCAGCAATCAGCCCCAGCATTTT.

In this sample, this clonotype turned up many times. The chain joins TRBV20-1 to TRBJ2-7; D remains ambiguous. The CDR3 runs 13 residues. V gave up 4 bases and J gave up 6 bases, with 16 bases separating them. Germline V gene sequence: CDR1 DFQATT, CDR2 SNEGSKA (reference sequence). CDR3 DNA: TGCAGTGCTACTGAATCTAGTATCAGCGAGCAGTACTTC. It translates to CSATESSISEQYF.

The chain carries TRBV9 and TRBJ2-7; possible D gene TRBD2, 5 bases. The CDR3 has 13 residues. V gave up 1 base and J gave up 6 bases, with 11 bases separating them. Germline assignment: CDR1 SGDLS and CDR2 YYNGEE. In DNA, the CDR3 is TGTGCCAGCAGCGTAACCGGGGAAGGCGAGCAGTACTTC. Protein sequence: CASSVTGEGEQYF. Drawing the rest from reference TRBV9 and TRBJ2-7, the complete variable domain is DSGVTQTPKHLITATGQRVTLRCSPRSGDLSVYWYQQSLDQGLQFLIQYYNGEERAKGNILERFSAQQFPDLHSELNLSSLELGDSALYFCASSVTGEGEQYFGPGTRLTVT.

The chain joins TRBV6-1 to TRBJ2-1; 12 positions agree with TRBD1. The germline CDR1 and CDR2 sequences are MNHNS and SASEGT. Losses at the gene ends were 7 bases for V and 11 bases for J; bases not matched to a gene: 12. The CDR3 totals 15 residues. CDR3 protein: CASIGTGGFRRQQFF. The CDR3 nucleotides are TGTGCCAGCATTGGGACAGGGGGCTTTCGGCGTCAGCAGTTCTTC.

This clonotype was found a few times. The V gene is TRBV12-3 or TRBV12-4, the J gene TRBJ2-1; 7 bases fit TRBD2. V shed 6 bases and J 2 bases; nucleotides not matched to a gene: 4. CDR3 size: 14 residues. The CDR3 region is CASSLADTYNEQFF. The DNA for the CDR3 is TGTGCCAGCAGCCTAGCGGATACCTACAATGAGCAGTTCTTC.

This clonotype was seen ten or more times. The chain couples TRBV27 to TRBJ2-6; D not resolved. Trimming took 3 bases from V and 0 from J, leaving 12 bases between them. CDR3 length: 17 residues. Germline lookup yields CDR1 MNHEY and CDR2 SMNVEV (reference sequence). CDR3 loop: CASSLGSVYSGANVLTF. The CDR3 DNA sequence: TGTGCCAGCAGTTTGGGATCTGTGTACTCTGGGGCCAACGTCCTGACTTTC.

This clonotype was found a few times. V gene TRBV6-1 combines with J gene TRBJ1-5; TRBD1 agrees at 10 bases. J was trimmed by 3 bases and V by 5 bases; bases with no gene match: 7. Looked up from germline, CDR1 is MNHNS and CDR2 is SASEGT. This CDR3 is 16 amino acids long. Here the CDR3 reads CASSLFGTGDNQPQHF. CDR3 coding DNA: TGTGCCAGCAGTCTCTTCGGGACAGGGGACAATCAGCCCCAGCATTTT.

This clonotype has just a few counts. The CDR3 loop is CSAREGTRYEQYF. CDR3 DNA sequence: TGCAGTGCTAGAGAGGGGACTCGGTACGAGCAGTACTTC. The genes are TRBV20-1 and TRBJ2-7, with TRBD2 as a possible D gene (6 bases). Germline lookup yields CDR1 DFQATT and CDR2 SNEGSKA (reference sequence). V was clipped by 0 bases and J by 4 bases, with 10 bases between them. This CDR3 has 13 amino acids.

The chain links TRBV3-1 to TRBJ1-4; D perhaps matches TRBD1 (5 bases). Germline assignment: CDR1 LGHDT and CDR2 YNNKEL (reference sequence). The germline V and J ends were trimmed by 7 bases and 3 bases, with 12 bases remaining between them. CDR3 length equals 14 residues. This chain's CDR3 is CASTSRGANEKLFF. DNA for the CDR3: TGTGCCAGCACCTCAAGAGGGGCTAATGAAAAACTGTTTTTT.

V and J are TRBV9 and TRBJ2-1; maybe TRBD2 (6 bases). Germline V lookup: CDR1 SGDLS, CDR2 YYNGEE. The CDR3 runs 14 residues. V was clipped by 2 bases and J by 12 bases, with 18 bases between them. The CDR3 reads CASSVSFRGTGQFF. The DNA for the CDR3 is TGTGCCAGCAGCGTTTCCTTTCGCGGGACCGGGCAGTTCTTC.

The chain combines TRBV28 with TRBJ2-3, with no clear D. The CDR3 is made up of 12 amino acids. Trimming removed 9 bases from V and 6 bases from J, with 13 bases in between. CDR1 and CDR2 from the germline V gene are MDHEN and SYDVKM. As DNA, the CDR3 is TGTGCCAGAACAACCACCCACGATACGCAGTATTTT. This sequence encodes CARTTTHDTQYF.

This clonotype was counted only a few times. CDR3 coding DNA: TGTGCCAGCAGTGTCAACTCGCGGGAGGGGGAGACCCAGTACTTC. Translation gives CASSVNSREGETQYF. The chain joins TRBV6-1 to TRBJ2-5; 9 bases match TRBD2. The CDR3 contains 15 residues. Trimming cost V 4 bases and J 5 bases; bases outside gene matches: 8. Germline CDR1 MNHNS, CDR2 SASEGT.

This clonotype has just one count. The gene calls are TRBV12-3 or TRBV12-4 and TRBJ2-2; a possible D gene is TRBD1 (6 bases). The CDR3 is made up of 15 amino acids. V was clipped by 10 bases and J by 1 base, with 16 bases between them. The CDR3 here is CATDRTAVNTGELFF. For the CDR3, the DNA is TGTGCCACCGACCGGACAGCCGTGAACACCGGGGAGCTGTTTTTT.